This record concerns one T cell receptor beta chain sequence. Antigen specificity is unknown. With the 5' RACE reads reprocessed, TCRdb shows one record per CDR3 protein and no DNA. Its listing shows approximately 400,000 distinct CDR3 sequences. This sample was taken from a study of monozygotic twins with inflammatory bowel disease. The CDR3 spans 15 residues. Germline V CDR1 and CDR2: SGHTA, FQGNSA. Study-level findings and limits: There were differing immunosuppressive treatments, which may have added variability to patient repertoires. Results did not support any single strong IBD-associated signal or clonotype.

The gene calls are TRBV7-2 and TRBJ2-7; with no DNA, the TCRdb D assignment of TRBD1 cannot be verified. The sequenced sample was blood. The TCR comes from a human donor with ulcerative colitis or Crohn's disease, or a healthy co-twin of an affected twin (not recorded which). The CDR3 reads CASSLQGQGSYEQYF.